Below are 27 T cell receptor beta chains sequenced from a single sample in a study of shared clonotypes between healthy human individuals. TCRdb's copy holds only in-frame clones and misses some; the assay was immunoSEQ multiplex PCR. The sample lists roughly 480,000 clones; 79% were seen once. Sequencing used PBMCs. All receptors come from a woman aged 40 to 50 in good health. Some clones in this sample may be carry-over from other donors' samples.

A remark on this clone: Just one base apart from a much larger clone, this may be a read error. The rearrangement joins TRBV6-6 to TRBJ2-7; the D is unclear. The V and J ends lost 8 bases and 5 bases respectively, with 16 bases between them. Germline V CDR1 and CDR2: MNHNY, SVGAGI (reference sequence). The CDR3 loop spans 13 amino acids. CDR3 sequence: CASGPGEVDEQYF. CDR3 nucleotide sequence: TGTGCCAGCGGCCCAGGAGAGGTCGACGAGCAGTACTTC.

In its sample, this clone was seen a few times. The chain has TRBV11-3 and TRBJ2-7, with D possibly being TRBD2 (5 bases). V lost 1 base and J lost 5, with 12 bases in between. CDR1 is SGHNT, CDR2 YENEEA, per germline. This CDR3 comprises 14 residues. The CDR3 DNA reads TGTGCCAGCAGCTTAGGAGGGATTTGGGACGAGCAGTACTTC. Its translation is CASSLGGIWDEQYF. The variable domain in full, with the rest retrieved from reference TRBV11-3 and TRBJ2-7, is EAGVVQSPRYKIIEKKQPVAFWCNPISGHNTLYWYLQNLGQGPELLIRYENEEAVDDSQLPKDRFSAERLKGVDSTLKIQPAELGDSAVYLCASSLGGIWDEQYFGPGTRLTVT.

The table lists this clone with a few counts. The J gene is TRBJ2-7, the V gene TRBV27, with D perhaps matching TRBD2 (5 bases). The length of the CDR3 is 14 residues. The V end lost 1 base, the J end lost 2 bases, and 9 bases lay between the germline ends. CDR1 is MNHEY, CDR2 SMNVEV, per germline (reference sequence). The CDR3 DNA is TGTGCCAGCAGTTTATTAAGAGGGCCCTACGAGCAGTACTTC. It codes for CASSLLRGPYEQYF.

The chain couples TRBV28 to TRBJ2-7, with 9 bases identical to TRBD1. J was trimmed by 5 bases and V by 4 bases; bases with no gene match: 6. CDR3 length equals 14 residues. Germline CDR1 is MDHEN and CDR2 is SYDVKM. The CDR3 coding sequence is TGTGCCAGCAGTTCCGGACAGGGGTGGGACGAGCAGTACTTC. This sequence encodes CASSSGQGWDEQYF. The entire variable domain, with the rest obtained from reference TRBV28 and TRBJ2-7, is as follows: DVKVTQSSRYLVKRTGEKVFLECVQDMDHENMFWYRQDPGLGLRLIYFSYDVKMKEKGDIPEGYSVSREKKERFSLILESASTNQTSMYLCASSSGQGWDEQYFGPGTRLTVT.

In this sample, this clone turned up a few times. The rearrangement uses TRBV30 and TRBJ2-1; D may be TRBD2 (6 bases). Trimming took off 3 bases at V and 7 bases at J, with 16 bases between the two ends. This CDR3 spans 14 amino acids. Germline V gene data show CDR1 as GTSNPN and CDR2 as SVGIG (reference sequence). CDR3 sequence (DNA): TGTGCCTGGAGGTTGGGGACTTACGGGAATGAGCAGTTCTTC. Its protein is CAWRLGTYGNEQFF.

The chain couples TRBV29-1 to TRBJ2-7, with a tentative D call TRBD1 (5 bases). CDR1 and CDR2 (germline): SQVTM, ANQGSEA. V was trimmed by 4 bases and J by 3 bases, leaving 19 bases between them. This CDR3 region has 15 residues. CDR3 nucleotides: TGCAGCGTTGCCCGGCCGAAGGGGTCCAACTACGAGCAGTACTTC. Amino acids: CSVARPKGSNYEQYF.

The CDR3 nucleotides read TGTGCCAGCAACATGGGACAGGGGGCCGACGAGCAGTACTTC. Protein: CASNMGQGADEQYF. The chain carries TRBV6-1 and TRBJ2-7, with 12 bases identical to TRBD1. Germline loops: CDR1 MNHNS, CDR2 SASEGT. V was clipped by 7 bases and J by 5 bases; unmatched bases: 6. CDR3 length: 14 amino acids.

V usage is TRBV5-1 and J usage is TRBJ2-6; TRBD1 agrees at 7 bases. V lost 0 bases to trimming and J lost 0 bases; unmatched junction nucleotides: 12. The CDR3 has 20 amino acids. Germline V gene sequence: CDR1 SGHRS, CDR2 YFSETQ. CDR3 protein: CASSLELLDRYLSGANVLTF. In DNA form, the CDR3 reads TGCGCCAGCAGCTTGGAGCTTTTGGACAGGTACCTCTCTGGGGCCAACGTCCTGACTTTC.

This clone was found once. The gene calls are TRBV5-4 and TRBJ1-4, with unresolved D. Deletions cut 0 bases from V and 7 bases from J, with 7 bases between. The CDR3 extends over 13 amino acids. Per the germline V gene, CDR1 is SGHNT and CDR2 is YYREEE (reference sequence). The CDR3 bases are TGTGCCAGCAGCTTGGACAGTTCTGAAAAACTGTTTTTT. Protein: CASSLDSSEKLFF.

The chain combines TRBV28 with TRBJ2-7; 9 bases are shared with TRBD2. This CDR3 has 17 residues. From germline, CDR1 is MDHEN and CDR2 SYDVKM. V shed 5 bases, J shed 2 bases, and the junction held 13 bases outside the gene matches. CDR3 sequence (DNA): TGTGCCAGCAGTCGACCGGGCCTAGCGGGAATAGCCTACGAGCAGTACTTC. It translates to CASSRPGLAGIAYEQYF. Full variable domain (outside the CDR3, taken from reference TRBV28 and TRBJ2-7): DVKVTQSSRYLVKRTGEKVFLECVQDMDHENMFWYRQDPGLGLRLIYFSYDVKMKEKGDIPEGYSVSREKKERFSLILESASTNQTSMYLCASSRPGLAGIAYEQYFGPGTRLTVT.

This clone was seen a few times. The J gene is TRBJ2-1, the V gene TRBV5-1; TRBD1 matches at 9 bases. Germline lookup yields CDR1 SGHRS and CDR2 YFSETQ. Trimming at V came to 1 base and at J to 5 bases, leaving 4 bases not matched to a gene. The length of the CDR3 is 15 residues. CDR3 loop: CASSLKGQGNNEQFF. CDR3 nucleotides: TGCGCCAGCAGCTTGAAGGGACAGGGAAACAATGAGCAGTTCTTC.

The CDR3 is CASSEPGGLSNEQFF. The CDR3 coding sequence is TGTGCCAGCAGTGAACCGGGAGGTCTGTCCAATGAGCAGTTCTTC. This sequence joins TRBV2 and TRBJ2-1, with 7 bases aligning to TRBD2. CDR1 and CDR2 from the germline V gene are SNHLY and FYNNEI. The CDR3 is 15 amino acids. J gave up 6 bases and V 2 bases, and 7 bases lay outside the gene matches.

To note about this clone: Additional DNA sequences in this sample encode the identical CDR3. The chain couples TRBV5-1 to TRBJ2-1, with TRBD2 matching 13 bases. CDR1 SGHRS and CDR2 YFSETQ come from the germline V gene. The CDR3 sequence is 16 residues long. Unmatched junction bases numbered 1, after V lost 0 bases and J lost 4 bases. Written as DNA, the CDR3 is TGCGCCAGCAGCTTGGCGGGACTAGCGGGATACAATGAGCAGTTCTTC. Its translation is CASSLAGLAGYNEQFF.

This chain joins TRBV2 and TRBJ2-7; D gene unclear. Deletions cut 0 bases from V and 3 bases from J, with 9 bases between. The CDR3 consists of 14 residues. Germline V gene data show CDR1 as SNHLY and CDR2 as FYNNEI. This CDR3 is CASSEARQRYEQYF. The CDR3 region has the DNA TGTGCCAGCAGTGAAGCGCGGCAACGCTACGAGCAGTACTTC. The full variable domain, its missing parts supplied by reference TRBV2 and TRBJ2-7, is EPEVTQTPSHQVTQMGQEVILRCVPISNHLYFYWYRQILGQKVEFLVSFYNNEISEKSEIFDDQFSVERPDGSNFTLKIRSTKLEDSAMYFCASSEARQRYEQYFGPGTRLTVT.

Here the CDR3 reads CASSILPTGELFF. In DNA, the CDR3 is TGTGCCAGTAGTATCCTTCCAACCGGGGAGCTGTTTTTT. The V gene is TRBV19, the J gene TRBJ2-2, with D unresolved. The CDR3 consists of 13 residues. V was trimmed by 3 bases and J by 5 bases, leaving 7 bases between them. CDR1 is LNHDA, CDR2 SQIVND, per germline (reference sequence).

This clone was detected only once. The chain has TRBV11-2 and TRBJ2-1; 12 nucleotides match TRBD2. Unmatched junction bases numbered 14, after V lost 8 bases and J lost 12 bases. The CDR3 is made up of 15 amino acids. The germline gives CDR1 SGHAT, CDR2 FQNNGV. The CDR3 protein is CASSSGLAGIGWQFF. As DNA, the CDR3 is TGTGCCAGCTCTTCGGGACTAGCGGGTATAGGGTGGCAGTTCTTC.

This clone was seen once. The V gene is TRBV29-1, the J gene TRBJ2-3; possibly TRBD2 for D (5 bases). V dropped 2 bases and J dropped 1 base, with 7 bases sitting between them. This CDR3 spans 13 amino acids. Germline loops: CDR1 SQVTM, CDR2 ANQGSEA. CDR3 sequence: CSVERTGTDTQYF. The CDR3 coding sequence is TGCAGCGTTGAACGGACTGGCACAGATACGCAGTATTTT.

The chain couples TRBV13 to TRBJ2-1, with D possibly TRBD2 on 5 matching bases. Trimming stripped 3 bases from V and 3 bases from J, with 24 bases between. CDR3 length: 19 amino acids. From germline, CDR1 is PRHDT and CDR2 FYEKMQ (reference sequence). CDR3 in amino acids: CASSLGPKLVGRGYNEQFF. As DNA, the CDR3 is TGTGCCAGCAGCTTGGGCCCCAAACTAGTGGGCCGCGGCTACAATGAGCAGTTCTTC.

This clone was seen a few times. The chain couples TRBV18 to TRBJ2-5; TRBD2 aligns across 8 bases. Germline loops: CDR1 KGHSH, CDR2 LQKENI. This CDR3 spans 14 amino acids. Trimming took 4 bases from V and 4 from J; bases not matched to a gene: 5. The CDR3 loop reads CASSRSRGGETQYF. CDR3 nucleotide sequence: TGTGCCAGCTCACGGTCTCGGGGGGGAGAGACCCAGTACTTC.

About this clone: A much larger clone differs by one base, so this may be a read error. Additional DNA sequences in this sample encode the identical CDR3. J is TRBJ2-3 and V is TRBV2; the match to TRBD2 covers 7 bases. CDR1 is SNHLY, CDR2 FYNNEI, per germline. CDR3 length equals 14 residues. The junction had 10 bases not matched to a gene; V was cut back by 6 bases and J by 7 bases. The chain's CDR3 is CASRGPSGSHTQYF. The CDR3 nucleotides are TGTGCCAGCAGGGGACCTAGCGGTAGCCATACGCAGTATTTT.

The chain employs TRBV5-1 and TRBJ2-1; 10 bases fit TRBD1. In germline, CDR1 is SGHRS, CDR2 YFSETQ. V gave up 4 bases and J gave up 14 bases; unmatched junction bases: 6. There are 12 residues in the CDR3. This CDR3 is CASSPGQGLEFF. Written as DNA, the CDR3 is TGCGCCAGCAGCCCGGGACAGGGGTTGGAGTTCTTC.

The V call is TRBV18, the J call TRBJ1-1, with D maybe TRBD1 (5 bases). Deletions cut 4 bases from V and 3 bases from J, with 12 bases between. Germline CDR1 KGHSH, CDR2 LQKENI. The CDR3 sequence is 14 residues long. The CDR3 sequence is CASSLTTDDTEAFF. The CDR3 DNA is TGTGCCAGCTCACTCACGACAGATGACACTGAAGCTTTCTTT. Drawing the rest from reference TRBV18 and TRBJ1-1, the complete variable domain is NAGVMQNPRHLVRRRGQEARLRCSPMKGHSHVYWYRQLPEEGLKFMVYLQKENIIDESGMPKERFSAEFPKEGPSILRIQQVVRGDSAAYFCASSLTTDDTEAFFGQGTRLTVV.

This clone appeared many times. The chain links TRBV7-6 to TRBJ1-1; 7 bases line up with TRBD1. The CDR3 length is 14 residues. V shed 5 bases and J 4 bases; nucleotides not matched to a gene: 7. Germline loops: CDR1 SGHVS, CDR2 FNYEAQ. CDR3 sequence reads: CASSPEQGTTEAFF. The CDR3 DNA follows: TGTGCCAGCAGCCCCGAACAGGGGACCACTGAAGCTTTCTTT.

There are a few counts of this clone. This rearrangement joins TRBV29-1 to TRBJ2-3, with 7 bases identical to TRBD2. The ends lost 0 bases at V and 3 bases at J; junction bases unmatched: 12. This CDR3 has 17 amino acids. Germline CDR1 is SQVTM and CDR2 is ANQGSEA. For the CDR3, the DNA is TGCAGCGTTGAAGATGCAGTGGGAGGGAGGGTGACAGATACGCAGTATTTT. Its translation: CSVEDAVGGRVTDTQYF.

CDR3 sequence: CASSEAGGLSYNEQFF. The CDR3, as DNA: TGTGCCAGCAGCGAAGCGGGAGGTCTCTCCTACAATGAGCAGTTCTTC. The rearrangement uses TRBV9 and TRBJ2-1; TRBD2 matches at 9 bases. The V segment lost 3 bases and the J segment 0 bases; nucleotides outside the gene matches: 4. The CDR3 length is 16 residues. Germline V gene data show CDR1 as SGDLS and CDR2 as YYNGEE.

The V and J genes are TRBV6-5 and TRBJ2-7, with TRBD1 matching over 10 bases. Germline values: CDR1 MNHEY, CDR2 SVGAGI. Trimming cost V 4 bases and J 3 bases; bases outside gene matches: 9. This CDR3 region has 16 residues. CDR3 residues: CASSSIPGTGDYEQYF. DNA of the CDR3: TGTGCCAGCAGTTCCATACCCGGGACAGGGGACTACGAGCAGTACTTC.

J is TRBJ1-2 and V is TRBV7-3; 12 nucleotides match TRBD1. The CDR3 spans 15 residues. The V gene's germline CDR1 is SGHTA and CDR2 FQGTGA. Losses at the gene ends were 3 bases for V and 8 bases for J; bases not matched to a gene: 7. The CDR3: CASSLWGQGASGYTF. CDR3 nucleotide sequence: TGTGCCAGCAGCTTGTGGGGACAGGGGGCGAGCGGCTACACCTTC.